The 31 T cell receptor beta chains below were found in one sample sequenced in a study of T cells after yellow fever vaccination. TCRdb independently ran MiXCR on the 5' RACE reads; one entry per CDR3 protein. Of about 580,000 distinct CDR3 sequences in the sample, about 15% were seen once. The sample was PBMCs, taken about 5 days after the first yellow fever vaccination. The receptors shown here come from a man between 18 and 35 years old who received the YFV17D yellow fever vaccine.

This clonotype showed up many times. CDR3 loop: CASSYGVTTEAFF. For the CDR3, the DNA is TGTGCCAGCAGTTACGGCGTCACCACTGAAGCTTTCTTT. V and J are TRBV6-5 and TRBJ1-1; D uncertain. V was clipped by 2 bases and J by 4 bases, with 8 bases between them. The CDR3 is 13 amino acids. Germline loops: CDR1 MNHEY, CDR2 SVGAGI.

The chain is built from TRBV6-2 or TRBV6-3 and TRBJ1-2; D remains ambiguous. With 3 bases removed from V and 3 bases from J, the gap between germline ends came to 11 bases. CDR3 length: 14 amino acids. The germline V gene encodes CDR1 MNHEY and CDR2 SVGEGT. The CDR3 nucleotides read TGTGCCAGCAGTTATGGGAACAACGACTATGGCTACACCTTC. Translated: CASSYGNNDYGYTF.

This clonotype was counted a few times. V is TRBV7-8 and J is TRBJ1-1; D unclear. V lost 2 bases and J lost 8, with 33 bases in between. Germline CDR1 and CDR2: SGHVS and FQNEAQ. This CDR3 spans 20 amino acids. Here the CDR3 reads CASSLWYTDPPLLRPPEAFF. CDR3 coding DNA: TGTGCCAGCAGCTTATGGTACACGGACCCTCCTCTGTTACGCCCTCCCGAAGCTTTCTTT.

This clonotype was detected a few times. V is TRBV6-2 or TRBV6-3 and J is TRBJ2-7; D is perhaps TRBD2 (6 bases). CDR1 and CDR2 (germline): MNHEY, SVGEGT. The CDR3 contains 13 residues. The ends were cut back, 2 bases at V and 6 bases at J, with 11 bases in the middle. The CDR3 DNA sequence: TGTGCCAGCAGTTACCGGGACTCTCGCGAGCAGTACTTC. The encoded protein is CASSYRDSREQYF.

This clonotype was counted a few times. The V gene is TRBV12-5, the J gene TRBJ2-1; 8 bases are shared with TRBD2. The CDR3 sequence is 13 residues long. J gave up 0 bases and V 9 bases, and 1 base lay outside the gene matches. Germline V gives CDR1 LGHNT, CDR2 FRNRAP. CDR3 coding DNA: TGTGCTAGCGGGGGGGCCTCCTACAATGAGCAGTTCTTC. Its protein is CASGGASYNEQFF.

V gene TRBV27 combines with J gene TRBJ2-7; D is perhaps TRBD1 (5 bases). This CDR3 has 13 amino acids. V was shortened by 9 bases and J by 7 bases, with 19 bases between the two germline ends. Per the germline V gene, CDR1 is MNHEY and CDR2 is SMNVEV (reference sequence). The CDR3 DNA reads as TGTGCCAGTAGCTGGGGTTACCAGGGAGAGCAGTACGTC. Encoded protein: CASSWGYQGEQYV.

This clonotype was observed many times. The V and J genes are TRBV12-3 or TRBV12-4 and TRBJ1-1; 10 positions agree with TRBD1. Trimming cost V 3 bases and J 0 bases; bases outside gene matches: 4. The CDR3 totals 16 residues. The CDR3 coding sequence is TGTGCCAGCAGTTTCGGGACAGGGGTTTTGAACACTGAAGCTTTCTTT. Translation gives CASSFGTGVLNTEAFF.

This clonotype was observed a few times. The genes are TRBV4-1 and TRBJ2-1, with TRBD2 identical over 8 bases. CDR3 length equals 17 residues. With V trimmed by 6 bases and J by 13 bases, 23 bases remained unmatched. Germline assignment: CDR1 MGHRA and CDR2 YSYEKL. In DNA form, the CDR3 reads TGCGCCAGCAGTCCAAGGTCGGGGGGGGGCCTCCTGAGGGATCAGTTCTTC. This codes for CASSPRSGGGLLRDQFF.

V and J are TRBV29-1 and TRBJ2-5, with 8 bases matching TRBD2. The germline gives CDR1 SQVTM, CDR2 ANQGSEA. Unmatched junction bases numbered 11, after V lost 3 bases and J lost 2 bases. This CDR3 is 16 amino acids long. The CDR3 nucleotides read TGCAGCGTTGACCTTTTAATAGCGGGGTTTCAAGAGACCCAGTACTTC. Residues: CSVDLLIAGFQETQYF.

This clonotype was detected only a few times. This chain connects TRBV10-3 to TRBJ1-6, with D hard to call. The CDR3 length is 16 residues. The germline V gene encodes CDR1 ENHRY and CDR2 SYGVKD. Trimming left V 10 bases short and J 0 bases short, with 16 bases between. The CDR3 protein is CATQAGSSSYNSPLHF. The CDR3 coding sequence is TGTGCCACGCAAGCAGGATCGAGCTCCTATAATTCACCCCTCCACTTT.

The table lists this clonotype with a few counts. The V and J genes are TRBV10-3 and TRBJ2-1, with D perhaps matching TRBD2 (7 bases). From germline, CDR1 is ENHRY and CDR2 SYGVKD. The CDR3 is 17 amino acids. Trimming removed 5 bases at V and 3 bases at J, with 20 bases between. For the CDR3, the DNA is TGTGCCATCAGTTCTCAGGGGAGCGGGGAGAGCTACAATGAGCAGTTCTTC. This sequence encodes CAISSQGSGESYNEQFF.

The chain recombines TRBV5-1 with TRBJ1-2, with 7 bases that match TRBD1. The CDR3 loop spans 14 amino acids. From germline, CDR1 is SGHRS and CDR2 YFSETQ. V lost 4 bases, J lost 1 base, and 4 bases stayed unmatched. CDR3 sequence reads: CASSERDSNYGYTF. The CDR3 nucleotides are TGCGCCAGCAGCGAACGGGACAGTAACTATGGCTACACCTTC.

The chain links TRBV7-9 to TRBJ1-1; no clear D gene. Germline loops: CDR1 SEHNR, CDR2 FQNEAQ (reference sequence). V was shortened by 5 bases and J by 4 bases, with 8 bases between the two germline ends. The length of the CDR3 is 12 residues. The CDR3: CASSPSSTEAFF. The CDR3 DNA reads TGTGCCAGCAGCCCGTCGAGCACTGAAGCTTTCTTT.

The rearrangement joins TRBV30 to TRBJ1-1, with unresolved D. V lost 2 bases to trimming and J lost 9 bases, with 19 bases between them. The germline V gene has CDR1 GTSNPN and CDR2 SVGIG (reference sequence). There are 14 residues in the CDR3. The CDR3 region is CAWSRGPRSLQAFF. The CDR3 DNA sequence: TGTGCCTGGAGTCGTGGACCTCGGTCACTTCAAGCTTTCTTT. The entire variable domain, with the rest obtained from reference TRBV30 and TRBJ1-1, is as follows: SQTIHQWPATLVQPVGSPLSLECTVEGTSNPNLYWYRQAAGRGLQLLFYSVGIGQISSEVPQNLSASRPQDRQFILSSKKLLLSDSGFYLCAWSRGPRSLQAFFGQGTRLTVV.

V gene TRBV29-1 combines with J gene TRBJ1-2; tentative D call: TRBD1 (5 bases). In germline, CDR1 is SQVTM, CDR2 ANQGSEA. The CDR3 is 12 residues long. The CDR3 spells CAGWGTNYGYTF. Written as DNA, the CDR3 is TGCGCCGGCTGGGGGACTAACTATGGCTACACCTTC. Looking up the rest from reference TRBV29-1 and TRBJ1-2 gives the full variable domain: SAVISQKPSRDICQRGTSLTIQCQVDSQVTMMFWYRQQPGQSLTLIATANQGSEATYESGFVIDKFPISRPNLTFSTLTVSNMSPEDSSIYLCAGWGTNYGYTFGSGTRLTVV.

This clonotype was seen a handful of times. The rearrangement links TRBV12-3 or TRBV12-4 to TRBJ1-3; tentatively, D is TRBD1 (6 bases). Trimming pared 5 bases from V and 6 bases from J, leaving 14 bases between. CDR3 length equals 14 residues. The chain's CDR3 is CASSPIGGANTIYF. The DNA of the CDR3 is TGTGCCAGCAGTCCAATAGGGGGTGCAAACACCATATATTTT.

The chain uses TRBV6-5 and TRBJ1-6, with D uncertain. CDR1 is MNHEY, CDR2 SVGAGI, per germline. The CDR3 is made up of 13 amino acids. V was cut by 4 bases and J by 7 bases, with 8 bases left in between. Written as DNA, the CDR3 is TGTGCCAGCAGTTCAACCACCAATTCACCCCTCCACTTT. As protein: CASSSTTNSPLHF.

V and J are TRBV2 and TRBJ2-2; D remains unclear. Trimming removed 2 bases from V and 6 bases from J, with 7 bases in between. This CDR3 is 13 amino acids long. The germline V gene encodes CDR1 SNHLY and CDR2 FYNNEI. In nucleotides, the CDR3 is TGTGCCAGCAGTGAATATAGCCCCGGGGAGCTGTTTTTT. It is translated as CASSEYSPGELFF.

This chain connects TRBV10-3 to TRBJ2-7, with a weak D call TRBD1 (8 bases). Trimming stripped 11 bases from V and 3 bases from J, with 14 bases between. Per germline, CDR1 ENHRY and CDR2 SYGVKD. The CDR3 sequence is 12 residues long. In DNA form, the CDR3 reads TGTGCCGCGCGGGGGACAGGCTACGAGCAGTACTTC. Amino acid sequence: CAARGTGYEQYF.

J is TRBJ1-1 and V is TRBV6-2 or TRBV6-3, with D possibly TRBD1 on 5 matching bases. The CDR3 sequence is 16 residues long. Deletions cut 2 bases from V and 3 bases from J, with 16 bases between. Germline V gives CDR1 MNHEY, CDR2 SVGEGT. CDR3 protein: CASSYDLRRDDTEAFF. In nucleotides, the CDR3 is TGTGCCAGCAGTTACGATCTTCGGAGGGACGACACTGAAGCTTTCTTT.

This clonotype was picked up many times. The CDR3 bases are TGTGCCAGCAGCGTATTTAGCGGGGGGGCCAACAATGAGCAGTTCTTC. Residues: CASSVFSGGANNEQFF. The rearrangement links TRBV7-3 to TRBJ2-1, with TRBD2 matching over 11 bases. The V segment lost 5 bases and the J segment 5 bases; nucleotides outside the gene matches: 8. The germline V gene encodes CDR1 SGHTA and CDR2 FQGTGA. The CDR3 runs 16 residues. Using reference TRBV7-3 and TRBJ2-1 for the parts outside the CDR3, the full variable domain is GAGVSQTPSNKVTEKGKYVELRCDPISGHTALYWYRQSLGQGPEFLIYFQGTGAADDSGLPNDRFFAVRPEGSVSTLKIQRTERGDSAVYLCASSVFSGGANNEQFFGPGTRLTVL.

This clonotype was recorded many times. The CDR3 DNA is TGTGCCAGCAGCTATGGACAAGGGACTCAGCCCCAGCATTTT. Translated: CASSYGQGTQPQHF. The rearrangement joins TRBV6-2 or TRBV6-3 to TRBJ1-5; D is possibly TRBD1 (5 bases). Per the germline V gene, CDR1 is MNHEY and CDR2 is SVGEGT. The ends were cut back, 6 bases at V and 6 bases at J, with 15 bases in the middle. The CDR3 has 14 residues.

This clonotype was counted only a few times. The chain employs TRBV12-3 or TRBV12-4 and TRBJ2-7; a possible D gene is TRBD2 (6 bases). V lost 5 bases, J lost 5 bases, and 10 bases lay in between. The CDR3 has 12 residues. CDR3 region: CASSGDSNEQYF. The DNA for the CDR3 is TGTGCCAGCAGTGGGGACTCAAACGAGCAGTACTTC.

V usage is TRBV18 and J usage is TRBJ2-5; D is possibly TRBD2 (5 bases). The CDR3 has 14 amino acids. Deletions cut 6 bases from V and 0 bases from J, with 11 bases between. Germline V gene lookup returns CDR1 KGHSH and CDR2 LQKENI. Here the CDR3 reads CASSTSGNQETQYF. The CDR3 nucleotides are TGTGCCAGCTCGACCTCCGGGAACCAAGAGACCCAGTACTTC.

This clonotype has more than one count but fewer than ten. The rearrangement joins TRBV29-1 to TRBJ1-2; D is possibly TRBD1 (5 bases). This CDR3 has 13 residues. V was cut by 7 bases and J by 4 bases, with 16 bases left in between. CDR1 is SQVTM and CDR2 is ANQGSEA in the germline V gene. The CDR3 region has the DNA TGCAGCGCAACAACGACAGCCCTCTATGGCTACACCTTC. Protein product: CSATTTALYGYTF.

This clonotype has a handful of counts. The chain combines TRBV6-5 with TRBJ2-3, with D possibly being TRBD1 or TRBD2 (5 bases each). Germline V lookup: CDR1 MNHEY, CDR2 SVGAGI. The CDR3 contains 19 residues. V was clipped by 0 bases and J by 2 bases, with 21 bases between them. Here the CDR3 reads CASSYSAEMTGTDTDTQYF. CDR3 coding DNA: TGTGCCAGCAGTTACTCTGCAGAAATGACCGGGACCGACACAGATACGCAGTATTTT.

The sample holds many counts of this clonotype. The rearrangement links TRBV5-6 to TRBJ2-1; TRBD2 agrees at 7 bases. V was pared by 4 bases and J by 0 bases, with 7 bases of the junction left unmatched. Germline-derived CDR1 and CDR2 are SGHDT and YYEEEE. This CDR3 spans 16 amino acids. The CDR3 loop reads CASSGVAGDSYNEQFF. The CDR3 DNA is TGTGCCAGCAGCGGGGTGGCGGGGGACTCCTACAATGAGCAGTTCTTC.

This clonotype has a handful of counts. The rearrangement joins TRBV7-3 to TRBJ2-5; D may correspond to TRBD1 or TRBD2 (5 bases each). V was trimmed by 5 bases and J by 2 bases, leaving 9 bases between them. The CDR3 contains 13 residues. Germline loops: CDR1 SGHTA, CDR2 FQGTGA. The CDR3 here is CASSRDQQETQYF. The CDR3 coding sequence is TGTGCCAGCAGCCGGGACCAACAAGAGACCCAGTACTTC.

This clonotype was seen more than once but under ten times. This chain links TRBV18 with TRBJ2-3; no clear D gene. The V end was cut by 6 bases, the J end by 7 bases, with 8 bases between. Germline loops: CDR1 KGHSH, CDR2 LQKENI. The CDR3 totals 11 residues. This CDR3 reads CASSGLNTQYF. In DNA, the CDR3 is TGTGCCAGCTCCGGCCTAAATACGCAGTATTTT.

This clonotype came up a few times. This chain uses TRBV4-2 with TRBJ1-1; D possibly corresponds to TRBD1 (5 bases). The CDR3 extends over 20 amino acids. Trimming left V 4 bases short and J 7 bases short, with 34 bases between. Germline values: CDR1 LGHNA, CDR2 YNFKEQ. Written as DNA, the CDR3 is TGTGCCAGCAGCCGACCACCTTTTGGGGTTGGGGCCGGGGAAATTGATGAAGCTTTCTTT. This codes for CASSRPPFGVGAGEIDEAFF.

This clonotype was observed a few times. This chain links TRBV6-2 or TRBV6-3 with TRBJ2-1; D gene unclear. Trimming took off 5 bases at V and 4 bases at J, with 12 bases between the two ends. The CDR3 contains 14 residues. The germline V gene has CDR1 MNHEY and CDR2 SVGEGT. The DNA of the CDR3 is TGTGCCAGCAGTCGACGCCATCAGTACAATGAGCAGTTCTTC. Protein: CASSRRHQYNEQFF.